The rows below give T cell receptor beta chains drawn from one sample of a study of T cell responses to AZD1222 COVID-19 vaccine. TCRdb keeps only in-frame clones here, not all; method: immunoSEQ multiplex PCR. Altogether about 140,000 clones are present, about 90% being singletons, with the ten largest covering approximately 3.8%. Sequenced here: peripheral blood, sampled 28 days after the second AZD1222 dose. These receptors originate from an adult who received the AZD1222 COVID-19 vaccine. Each CDR3 is given with its conserved first and last residue. A D gene is named only where the DNA matches it firmly. The size entry is marked missing in some rows and otherwise reads once, few, many or a size class.

V,J,size,D,length,CDR3,DNA
TRBV12-3/TRBV12-4,TRBJ1-5,-,-,12,CASTLVGQPQHF,TGTGCCAGCACTTTGGTCGGTCAGCCCCAGCATTTT
TRBV6-5,TRBJ1-1,once,-,11,CASSYSEEAFF,TGTGCCAGCAGTTACTCTGAGGAAGCTTTCTTT
TRBV6-4,TRBJ1-6,-,-,15,CASSDSSGRNSPLHF,TGTGCCAGCAGTGACTCGAGCGGGAGGAATTCACCCCTCCACTTT
TRBV11-3,TRBJ2-1,-,TRBD2,15,CASSLRGGPYNEQFF,TGTGCCAGCAGCTTAAGGGGAGGGCCCTACAATGAGCAGTTCTTC
TRBV15,TRBJ2-6,-,TRBD2,16,CATSGGRGSGANVLTF,TGTGCCACCAGCGGCGGGAGGGGCTCTGGGGCCAACGTCCTGACTTTC
TRBV13,TRBJ1-2,-,-,15,CASSSRLLGYYGYTF,TGTGCCAGCAGCTCCCGCTTGTTAGGGTACTATGGCTACACCTTC
TRBV7-9,TRBJ1-1,-,-,13,CASSRGVNTEAFF,TGTGCCAGCAGCCGAGGGGTGAACACTGAAGCTTTCTTT
TRBV1,TRBJ2-7,-,-,16,CTSSPPAGGAPYEQYF,TGCACCAGCAGCCCCCCGGCAGGGGGAGCCCCATACGAGCAGTACTTC
TRBV13,TRBJ2-5,-,TRBD2,15,CASSLGRGGLETQYF,TGTGCCAGCAGCTTGGGCCGGGGGGGCCTCGAGACCCAGTACTTC
TRBV7-2,TRBJ1-5,-,-,13,CASSSSSNQPQHF,TGTGCCAGCAGCTCGTCCTCTAATCAGCCCCAGCATTTT
TRBV3-1/TRBV3-2,TRBJ1-4,-,TRBD1,16,CASNPGTGLLNGKLFF,TGTGCCAGCAACCCCGGGACAGGGTTGCTCAATGGAAAACTGTTTTTT
TRBV4-2,TRBJ2-7,few,-,11,CASSQAYEQYF,TGTGCCAGCAGCCAAGCCTACGAGCAGTACTTC
TRBV7-2,TRBJ1-3,-,-,16,CASSLGPSGTGNTIYF,TGTGCCAGCAGCTTAGGGCCCTCGGGGACCGGAAACACCATATATTTT
TRBV6-5,TRBJ2-7,-,TRBD1,13,CASSLGQPYEQYF,TGTGCCAGCAGTCTGGGACAGCCCTACGAGCAGTACTTC
TRBV4-3,TRBJ1-4,-,-,16,CASSQGGGTRNEKLFF,TGCGCCAGCAGCCAAGGGGGTGGGACAAGGAATGAAAAACTGTTTTTT
TRBV9,TRBJ2-3,once,TRBD2,12,CASSVGGGTQYF,TGTGCCAGCAGCGTAGGCGGGGGTACGCAGTATTTT
TRBV5-1,TRBJ2-1,-,-,14,CASSSSASYNEQFF,TGCGCCAGCAGCAGTAGCGCTTCATACAATGAGCAGTTCTTC